These 28 T cell receptor beta chains originate from one sample sequenced in a study of neoadjuvant nivolumab and ipilimumab in lung cancer. Method: immunoSEQ multiplex PCR; TCRdb's copy keeps in-frame clones and lacks some. The sample lists 17,000 or so clones, around 69% occurring once. Source: tumor tissue, taken after neoadjuvant nivolumab, alone or with ipilimumab, at or shortly before surgery. These receptors all stem from an adult with non-small cell lung cancer.

The rearrangement links TRBV5-6 to TRBJ2-5; D may match TRBD1 or TRBD2 (5 bases each). This CDR3 is 14 amino acids long. Germline-derived CDR1 and CDR2 are SGHDT and YYEEEE. Trimming stripped 7 bases from V and 2 bases from J, with 15 bases between. The CDR3 loop reads CASGVTGRQETQYF. In DNA form, the CDR3 reads TGTGCCAGCGGGGTAACGGGACGACAAGAGACCCAGTACTTC.

This clone showed up just a few times. This sequence joins TRBV30 and TRBJ2-1; tentative D call: TRBD1 (6 bases). CDR1 is GTSNPN and CDR2 is SVGIG in the germline V gene (reference sequence). The CDR3 extends over 16 amino acids. Trimming removed 0 bases at V and 4 bases at J, with 16 bases between. The CDR3 loop is CAWSVRTARVYNEQFF. The CDR3 nucleotides are TGTGCCTGGAGTGTACGGACAGCGAGGGTTTACAATGAGCAGTTCTTC.

The chain uses TRBV6-1 and TRBJ1-2, with D tentatively TRBD1 (6 bases). The ends were cut back, 2 bases at V and 4 bases at J, with 14 bases in the middle. The CDR3 is 15 residues long. The germline V gene has CDR1 MNHNS and CDR2 SASEGT. CDR3 sequence: CASSEPRGGGYGYTF. DNA of the CDR3: TGTGCCAGCAGTGAACCCCGCGGGGGCGGCTATGGCTACACCTTC.

The rearrangement uses TRBV5-1 and TRBJ1-3; D is undetermined. Between the trimmed V and J ends, which lost 1 base and 0 bases, there was a span of 11 bases. This CDR3 has 16 amino acids. Per the germline V gene, CDR1 is SGHRS and CDR2 is YFSETQ. In DNA form, the CDR3 reads TGCGCCAGCAGCTTGACGGGTACCCCCTCTGGAAACACCATATATTTT. This gives the protein CASSLTGTPSGNTIYF.

This clone was found once. The chain couples TRBV7-8 to TRBJ1-5; 8 bases map to TRBD1. The CDR3 extends over 15 amino acids. The V gene end was trimmed by 5 bases and the J gene end by 4 bases; junction bases not matched to a gene: 7. Per germline, CDR1 SGHVS and CDR2 FQNEAQ. The CDR3 DNA reads as TGTGCCAGCAGCCCAGGACAGGGTGGGAATCAGCCCCAGCATTTT. It codes for CASSPGQGGNQPQHF.

This chain joins TRBV19 and TRBJ1-2; D uncertain. V gave up 5 bases and J gave up 4 bases, with 11 bases separating them. Germline V gene data show CDR1 as LNHDA and CDR2 as SQIVND (reference sequence). CDR3 size: 13 residues. The CDR3 DNA follows: TGTGCCAGTAGTGGAACGGGGTCCTATGGCTACACCTTC. Protein product: CASSGTGSYGYTF.

The V call is TRBV7-8, the J call TRBJ2-3, with D possibly matching TRBD2 (5 bases). CDR1 SGHVS and CDR2 FQNEAQ come from the germline V gene. V shed 1 base and J shed 4 bases, with 12 bases lying between them. CDR3 size: 15 residues. In nucleotides, the CDR3 is TGTGCCAGCAGCTTAGGGCTAGCTTCCCCAGATACGCAGTATTTT. This codes for CASSLGLASPDTQYF. The variable domain in full, completed from reference TRBV7-8 and TRBJ2-3, reads GAGVSQSPRYKVAKRGQDVALRCDPISGHVSLFWYQQALGQGPEFLTYFQNEAQLDKSGLPSDRFFAERPEGSVSTLKIQRTQQEDSAVYLCASSLGLASPDTQYFGPGTRLTVL.

The rearrangement links TRBV5-1 to TRBJ1-1; unclear D gene. V was shortened by 0 bases and J by 0 bases, with 6 bases between the two germline ends. The length of the CDR3 is 14 residues. Germline values: CDR1 SGHRS, CDR2 YFSETQ. The CDR3 is CASSLVGVNTEAFF. The CDR3, as DNA: TGCGCCAGCAGCTTGGTTGGGGTGAACACTGAAGCTTTCTTT. Variable domain in full (rest from reference TRBV5-1 and TRBJ1-1): KAGVTQTPRYLIKTRGQQVTLSCSPISGHRSVSWYQQTPGQGLQFLFEYFSETQRNKGNFPGRFSGRQFSNSRSEMNVSTLELGDSALYLCASSLVGVNTEAFFGQGTRLTVV.

The chain recombines TRBV28 with TRBJ1-5; 12 bases fit TRBD1. Per germline, CDR1 MDHEN and CDR2 SYDVKM. This CDR3 spans 17 amino acids. Trimming cost V 6 bases and J 2 bases; bases outside gene matches: 8. CDR3 sequence reads: CASSSGTGGAGNQPQHF. CDR3 DNA: TGTGCCAGCAGCTCCGGGACAGGGGGCGCGGGCAATCAGCCCCAGCATTTT.

The CDR3 region is CATSRPGGAVAGANVLTF. The CDR3 DNA is TGTGCCACCAGCAGACCTGGGGGGGCAGTCGCTGGGGCCAACGTCCTGACTTTC. This chain joins TRBV15 and TRBJ2-6; possibly TRBD2 for D (7 bases). The V gene lost 2 bases and the J gene lost 2 bases, with 16 bases spanning the gap. This CDR3 is built from 18 residues. The germline V gene has CDR1 LNHNV and CDR2 YYDKDF (reference sequence). Looking up the rest from reference TRBV15 and TRBJ2-6 gives the full variable domain: DAMVIQNPRYQVTQFGKPVTLSCSQTLNHNVMYWYQQKSSQAPKLLFHYYDKDFNNEADTPDNFQSRRPNTSFCFLDIRSPGLGDTAMYLCATSRPGGAVAGANVLTFGAGSRLTVL.

CDR3: CASMGRTFQNTEAFF. The CDR3 DNA follows: TGTGCCAGCATGGGTCGGACTTTTCAGAACACTGAAGCTTTCTTT. The chain recombines TRBV2 with TRBJ1-1, with no clear D. Germline V lookup: CDR1 SNHLY, CDR2 FYNNEI. Between the trimmed V and J ends, which lost 7 bases and 1 base, there was a span of 16 bases. CDR3 length: 15 amino acids.

This clone appeared once. The chain links TRBV2 to TRBJ1-2; D gene uncertain. The V gene's germline CDR1 is SNHLY and CDR2 FYNNEI. V lost 6 bases, J lost 3 bases, and 17 bases lay in between. The CDR3 extends over 15 amino acids. The CDR3 spells CASSPRTTRYYGYTF. Here the CDR3 DNA reads TGTGCCAGCAGCCCCCGGACGACACGGTACTATGGCTACACCTTC.

The V gene is TRBV5-1, the J gene TRBJ2-5; D is ambiguous. Germline CDR1 SGHRS, CDR2 YFSETQ. V was trimmed by 4 bases and J by 4 bases, leaving 14 bases between them. The CDR3 totals 14 residues. In nucleotides, the CDR3 is TGCGCCAGCAGCATGACTGGAGAAGGAGAGACCCAGTACTTC. This gives the protein CASSMTGEGETQYF.

The V call is TRBV7-6, the J call TRBJ2-7; 15 nucleotides match TRBD2. Looked up from germline, CDR1 is SGHVS and CDR2 is FNYEAQ. The CDR3 covers 16 residues. V gave up 1 base and J gave up 2 bases; unmatched junction bases: 0. CDR3 sequence (DNA): TGTGCCAGCAGCTTAGGGACTAGCGGGGGGGCCTACGAGCAGTACTTC. It codes for CASSLGTSGGAYEQYF.

The chain has TRBV4-2 and TRBJ2-3; D not resolved. Germline values: CDR1 LGHNA, CDR2 YNFKEQ. This CDR3 contains 13 residues. Trimming took 0 bases from V and 2 from J, leaving 3 bases between them. This chain's CDR3 is CASSQETTDTQYF. The CDR3 nucleotides are TGTGCCAGCAGCCAAGAGACCACAGATACGCAGTATTTT.

This clone appeared a single time. The chain is built from TRBV13 and TRBJ2-7; TRBD1 aligns across 8 bases. The length of the CDR3 is 15 residues. CDR1 is PRHDT, CDR2 FYEKMQ, per germline (reference sequence). Losses at the gene ends were 3 bases for V and 3 bases for J; bases not matched to a gene: 7. CDR3 nucleotides: TGTGCCAGCAGCTTTGGGGACAGGAGGAACTACGAGCAGTACTTC. Translating gives CASSFGDRRNYEQYF.

The chain couples TRBV5-1 to TRBJ1-1; a possible D gene is TRBD1 (6 bases). The CDR3 has 14 amino acids. Germline assignment: CDR1 SGHRS and CDR2 YFSETQ. V was pared by 4 bases and J by 5 bases, with 15 bases between. CDR3 nucleotide sequence: TGCGCCAGCAGCCGGGACAAGGGTGGGACTGAAGCTTTCTTT. Translating it yields CASSRDKGGTEAFF.

This clone was counted a single time. The CDR3 region has the DNA TGTGCCAGCAGTCCCGGGACAGCTGAGCAGTACTTC. It is translated as CASSPGTAEQYF. The chain carries TRBV6-6 and TRBJ2-7; TRBD1 matches 7 bases. This CDR3 comprises 12 residues. V lost 5 bases to trimming and J lost 7 bases; unmatched junction nucleotides: 5. CDR1 MNHNY and CDR2 SVGAGI come from the germline V gene (reference sequence).

The V and J genes are TRBV10-3 and TRBJ1-1; 10 nucleotides match TRBD1. Looked up from germline, CDR1 is ENHRY and CDR2 is SYGVKD. This CDR3 comprises 16 residues. With 7 bases clipped from V and 3 bases from J, the junction kept 11 bases outside the gene matches. The CDR3 nucleotides are TGTGCCATCAAGAAACCCAGGACAGGGGGAGACACTGAAGCTTTCTTT. Amino acids: CAIKKPRTGGDTEAFF.

The chain recombines TRBV6-5 with TRBJ1-5, with a weak D call TRBD1 (5 bases). V gave up 6 bases and J gave up 2 bases, with 5 bases separating them. The CDR3 has 12 amino acids. Germline loops: CDR1 MNHEY, CDR2 SVGAGI. CDR3 loop: CASRQGNQPQHF. CDR3 DNA sequence: TGTGCCAGCAGACAGGGCAATCAGCCCCAGCATTTT.

As DNA, the CDR3 is TGCAGCGCTTCACTAGCGGGAAATGAGCAGTTCTTC. It encodes CSASLAGNEQFF. The chain recombines TRBV29-1 with TRBJ2-1; the match to TRBD2 covers 10 bases. CDR1 SQVTM and CDR2 ANQGSEA come from the germline V gene. V was pared by 7 bases and J by 7 bases, with 4 bases of the junction left unmatched. This CDR3 comprises 12 residues.

This chain joins TRBV6-6 and TRBJ1-5; no clear D gene. Trimming removed 6 bases at V and 5 bases at J, with 20 bases between. Germline V lookup: CDR1 MNHNY, CDR2 SVGAGI (reference sequence). The CDR3 totals 16 residues. The CDR3 protein is CASSLLARGYDQPQHF. The CDR3 DNA follows: TGTGCCAGCAGCCTCCTTGCCCGGGGATACGATCAGCCCCAGCATTTT.

This sequence joins TRBV5-4 and TRBJ2-3, with 11 bases aligning to TRBD2. The J segment lost 6 bases and the V segment lost 5 bases, leaving 8 bases of the junction unmatched. Germline CDR1 reads SGHNT; CDR2 reads YYREEE (reference sequence). This CDR3 is 15 amino acids long. Written as DNA, the CDR3 is TGTGCCAGCAGTTCCATAGCGGGGGGGACCGATACGCAGTATTTT. Protein sequence: CASSSIAGGTDTQYF.

This chain joins TRBV2 and TRBJ2-7, with TRBD1 as a possible D gene (7 bases). The CDR3 has 12 amino acids. V lost 6 bases to trimming and J lost 9 bases, with 15 bases between them. Germline values: CDR1 SNHLY, CDR2 FYNNEI. This chain's CDR3 is CASSGGQLLQYF. The CDR3 nucleotides read TGTGCCAGCAGCGGGGGACAGTTGTTGCAGTACTTC.

The CDR3 spells CASSRFGGNQPQHF. CDR3 coding DNA: TGTGCCAGCAGCCGGTTCGGTGGCAATCAGCCCCAGCATTTT. This chain joins TRBV5-6 and TRBJ1-5; D unresolved. The CDR3 covers 14 residues. Germline V gene data show CDR1 as SGHDT and CDR2 as YYEEEE. Deletions cut 4 bases from V and 2 bases from J, with 10 bases between.

The chain links TRBV18 to TRBJ2-2; D not resolved. The ends were cut back, 3 bases at V and 0 bases at J, with 8 bases in the middle. The CDR3 consists of 15 residues. CDR1 is KGHSH and CDR2 is LQKENI in the germline V gene. Here the CDR3 DNA reads TGTGCCAGCTCACCGCGACAAGCGAACACCGGGGAGCTGTTTTTT. It yields the protein CASSPRQANTGELFF.

The chain carries TRBV5-5 and TRBJ2-1; no clear D. CDR1 is SGHKS and CDR2 is YYEKEE in the germline V gene (reference sequence). CDR3 size: 13 residues. The V gene lost 2 bases and the J gene lost 4 bases, with 7 bases spanning the gap. The CDR3 loop reads CASSLRLYNEQFF. The CDR3 DNA follows: TGTGCCAGCAGCTTACGGTTATACAATGAGCAGTTCTTC.

CDR3 in amino acids: CASSLGPPTDTQYF. CDR3 DNA: TGTGCCAGCAGCTTGGGACCGCCCACAGATACGCAGTATTTT. The chain carries TRBV7-6 and TRBJ2-3; D tentatively reads TRBD1 or TRBD2 (5 bases each). This CDR3 spans 14 amino acids. The germline V gene encodes CDR1 SGHVS and CDR2 FNYEAQ. The ends were cut back, 3 bases at V and 2 bases at J, with 9 bases in the middle.